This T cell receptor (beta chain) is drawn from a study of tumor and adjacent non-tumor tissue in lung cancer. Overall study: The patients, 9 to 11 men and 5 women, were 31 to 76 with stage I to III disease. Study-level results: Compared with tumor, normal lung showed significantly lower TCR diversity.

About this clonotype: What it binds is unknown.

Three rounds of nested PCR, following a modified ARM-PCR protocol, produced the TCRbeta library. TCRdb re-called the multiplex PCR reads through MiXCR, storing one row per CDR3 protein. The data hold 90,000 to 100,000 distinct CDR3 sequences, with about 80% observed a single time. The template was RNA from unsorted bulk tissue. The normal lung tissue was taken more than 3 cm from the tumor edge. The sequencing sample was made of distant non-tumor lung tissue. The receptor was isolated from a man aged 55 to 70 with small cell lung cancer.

For the CDR3, the DNA is TGTGCCAGCAACACAGGGGCTACTAACAGTCAGCCCCAGCATTTT. Translating gives CASNTGATNSQPQHF. The chain couples TRBV6-2 or TRBV6-3 to TRBJ1-5, with TRBD1 matching 7 bases. The germline V gene encodes CDR1 MNHEY and CDR2 SVGEGT. J gave up 6 bases and V 7 bases, and 12 bases lay outside the gene matches. The CDR3 length is 15 residues.